This T cell receptor (beta chain) originates from a study of cytomegalovirus exposure and HLA in healthy donors. Study details: Earlier sequencing of about 200 million T cells yielded 95 million to 120 million unique TCR beta sequences. Tens of millions of unique TCRs, all from HLA-typed donors, were included in an early release of the data.

The PCR was carried out with 60 Vbeta primers and 13 Jbeta primers. The method was immunoSEQ multiplex PCR; TCRdb's version includes in-frame clones alone and lacks a portion of them. There are 150,000 or so clones in the sample; roughly 79% occur only once, and about 1.6% lies in the top ten. General study results and limits: Some V segments (TRBV6-2 and TRBV6-3 among them) were excluded as indistinguishable. The study recorded 150 to 200 TCR beta chains that were cytomegalovirus-associated.

With V trimmed by 2 bases and J by 10 bases, 5 bases remained unmatched. Germline values: CDR1 SGHTA, CDR2 FQGTGA. The CDR3 runs 14 residues. To note about this clone: Its antigen remains unknown.

The source material was PBMCs. The TCR comes from a man aged 35-49 years in good health and CMV-seronegative. This chain joins TRBV7-3 and TRBJ2-1, with 10 bases aligning to TRBD2. The CDR3 here is CASSLYGLAEEQFF. Here the CDR3 DNA reads TGTGCCAGCAGCTTATATGGACTAGCGGAGGAGCAGTTCTTC.